This TCR beta chain came from a study of shared clonotypes between healthy human individuals. V lost 3 bases, J lost 1 base, and 12 bases lay in between. This CDR3 has 15 residues. CDR1 is PRHDT, CDR2 FYEKMQ, per germline (reference sequence). This clone was counted only a few times. The table came from immunoSEQ multiplex PCR; TCRdb's copy has only in-frame clones and leaves some out. This table holds over a million clones, about 84% found once. Sequenced material: memory CD4+ T cells from PBMCs. This sample's subset: CD45RA-negative fraction. The TCR sequence derives from a man between 18 and 35 years old in good health. Some clones in this sample may be carry-over from other donors' samples. The V and J genes are TRBV13 and TRBJ1-1; D is uncertain. CDR3 DNA: TGTGCCAGCAGCTTCACTCGGGCCTCGAACACTGAAGCTTTCTTT. Residues: CASSFTRASNTEAFF.